This T cell receptor beta chain was sequenced during a study of T-cell memory formation after mild COVID-19. Findings and limits, study-wide: Day 15 to 85 contractors were CD4/CD8 balanced; later expanders leaned CD4+.

Constant-segment primers served in 5'RACE that generated TCR alpha and TCR beta cDNA libraries bearing sample barcodes and UMIs. TCRdb independently ran MiXCR on the 5' RACE reads; one entry per CDR3 protein. The repertoire holds 300,000 to 350,000 distinct CDR3 sequences, with around 15% as singletons. This clonotype turned up a few times. Its target is not known. The CDR3 has 15 amino acids. In germline, CDR1 is SGHVS, CDR2 FNYEAQ. Trimming cost V 0 bases and J 4 bases, with 12 bases left between them. This sequence was found in a man between 18 and 29 years old who had mild COVID-19 (a few samples of this study predate the infection). Cell type and time point are not known. V gene TRBV7-6 combines with J gene TRBJ2-5; TRBD2 might be the D (6 bases). The specimen was PBMCs or a T cell subset sorted from them (not recorded which). Here the CDR3 DNA reads TGTGCCAGCAGCTTAGCGGCGGGGCGGGGAGAGACCCAGTACTTC. It encodes CASSLAAGRGETQYF.